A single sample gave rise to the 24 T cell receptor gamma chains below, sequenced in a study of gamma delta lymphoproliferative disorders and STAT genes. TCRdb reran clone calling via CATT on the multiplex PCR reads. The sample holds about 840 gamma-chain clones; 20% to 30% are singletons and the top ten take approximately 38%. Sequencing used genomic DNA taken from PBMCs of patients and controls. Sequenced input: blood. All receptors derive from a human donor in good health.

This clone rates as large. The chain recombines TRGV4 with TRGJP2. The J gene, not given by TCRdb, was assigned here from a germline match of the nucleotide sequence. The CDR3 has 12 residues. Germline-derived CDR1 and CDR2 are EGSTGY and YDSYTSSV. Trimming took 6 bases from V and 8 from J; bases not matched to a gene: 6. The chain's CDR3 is CATWYPDWIKTF. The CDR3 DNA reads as TGTGCCACCTGGTACCCGGATTGGATCAAGACGTTT.

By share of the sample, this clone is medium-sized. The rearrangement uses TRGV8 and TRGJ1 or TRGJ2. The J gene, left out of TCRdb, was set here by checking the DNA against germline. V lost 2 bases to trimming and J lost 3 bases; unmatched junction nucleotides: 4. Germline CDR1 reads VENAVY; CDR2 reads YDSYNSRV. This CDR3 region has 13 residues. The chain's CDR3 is CATWDISYYKKLF. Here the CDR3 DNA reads TGTGCCACCTGGGATATAAGTTATTATAAGAAACTCTTT.

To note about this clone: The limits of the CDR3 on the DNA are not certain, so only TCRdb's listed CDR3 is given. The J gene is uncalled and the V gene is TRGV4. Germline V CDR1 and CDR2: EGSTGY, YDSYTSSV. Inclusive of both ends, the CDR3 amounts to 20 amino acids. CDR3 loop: CATWDVTFIIRNSLAVEQHF.

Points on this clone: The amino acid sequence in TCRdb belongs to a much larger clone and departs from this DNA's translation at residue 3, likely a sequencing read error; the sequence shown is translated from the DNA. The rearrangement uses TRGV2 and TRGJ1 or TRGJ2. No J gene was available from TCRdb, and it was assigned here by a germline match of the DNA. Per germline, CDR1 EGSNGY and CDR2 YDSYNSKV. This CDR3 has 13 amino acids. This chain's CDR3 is CAAWDGPHYKKLF. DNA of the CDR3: TGTGCCGCCTGGGACGGGCCTCATTATAAGAAACTCTTT.

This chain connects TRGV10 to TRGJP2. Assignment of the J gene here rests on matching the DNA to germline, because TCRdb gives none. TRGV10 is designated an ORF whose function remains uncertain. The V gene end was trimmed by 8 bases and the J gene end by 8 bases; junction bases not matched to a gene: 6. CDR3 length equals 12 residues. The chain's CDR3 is CAAWGTDWIKTF. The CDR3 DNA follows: TGTGCTGCGTGGGGGACAGATTGGATCAAGACGTTT.

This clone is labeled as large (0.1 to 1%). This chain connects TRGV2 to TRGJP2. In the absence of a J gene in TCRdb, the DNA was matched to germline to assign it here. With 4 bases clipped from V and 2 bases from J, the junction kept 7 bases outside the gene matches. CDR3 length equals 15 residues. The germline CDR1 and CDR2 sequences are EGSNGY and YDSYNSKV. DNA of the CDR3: TGTGCCACCTGGGATGACAACAGTAGTGATTGGATCAAGACGTTT. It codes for CATWDDNSSDWIKTF.

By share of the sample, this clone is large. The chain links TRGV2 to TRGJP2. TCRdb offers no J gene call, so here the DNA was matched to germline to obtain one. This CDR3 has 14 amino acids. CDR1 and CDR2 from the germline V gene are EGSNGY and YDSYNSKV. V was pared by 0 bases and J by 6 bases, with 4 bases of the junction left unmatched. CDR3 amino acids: CATWDGEGDWIKTF. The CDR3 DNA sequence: TGTGCCACCTGGGACGGGGAGGGTGATTGGATCAAGACGTTT.

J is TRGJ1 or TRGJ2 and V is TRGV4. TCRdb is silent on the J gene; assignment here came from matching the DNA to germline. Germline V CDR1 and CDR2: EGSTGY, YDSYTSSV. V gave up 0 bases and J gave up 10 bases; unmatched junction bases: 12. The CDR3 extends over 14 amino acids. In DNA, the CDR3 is TGTGCCACCTGGGATGGGCAGGAGTTATTAAAGAAACTCTTT. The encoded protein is CATWDGQELLKKLF.

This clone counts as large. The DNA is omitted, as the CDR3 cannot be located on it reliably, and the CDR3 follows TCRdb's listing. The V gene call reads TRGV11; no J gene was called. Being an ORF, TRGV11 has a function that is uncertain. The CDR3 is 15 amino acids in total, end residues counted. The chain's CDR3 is CTTVPAGLGTPKKLF.

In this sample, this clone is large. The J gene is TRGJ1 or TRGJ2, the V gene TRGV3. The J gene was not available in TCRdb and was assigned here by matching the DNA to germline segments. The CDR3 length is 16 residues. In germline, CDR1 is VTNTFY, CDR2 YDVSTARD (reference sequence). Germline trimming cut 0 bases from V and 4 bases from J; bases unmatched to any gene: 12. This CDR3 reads CATWDRLTPLYYKKLF. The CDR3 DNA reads TGTGCCACCTGGGACAGGCTGACCCCTCTGTATTATAAGAAACTCTTT.

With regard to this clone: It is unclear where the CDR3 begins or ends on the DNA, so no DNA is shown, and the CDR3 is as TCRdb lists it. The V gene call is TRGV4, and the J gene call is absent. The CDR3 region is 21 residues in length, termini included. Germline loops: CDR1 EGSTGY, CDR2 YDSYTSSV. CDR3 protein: CATWDGGIPESGNSLAVEQHF.

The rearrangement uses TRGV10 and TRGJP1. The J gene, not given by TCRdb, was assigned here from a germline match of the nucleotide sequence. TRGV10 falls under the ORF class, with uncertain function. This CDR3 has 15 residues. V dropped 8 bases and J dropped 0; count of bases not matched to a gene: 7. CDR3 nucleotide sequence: TGTGCTGCGTGGGATATTCATACCACTGGTTGGTTCAAGATATTT. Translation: CAAWDIHTTGWFKIF.

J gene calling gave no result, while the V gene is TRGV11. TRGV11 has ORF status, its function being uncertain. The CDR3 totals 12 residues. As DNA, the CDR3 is TGTGCCTGCTGGATTAGGCACTTTTTAAAACTCTTT. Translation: CACWIRHFLKLF.

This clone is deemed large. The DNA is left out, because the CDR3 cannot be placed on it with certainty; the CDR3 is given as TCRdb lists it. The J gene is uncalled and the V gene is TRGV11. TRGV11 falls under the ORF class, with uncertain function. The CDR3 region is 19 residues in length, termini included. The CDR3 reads CTTVPAGLRRVTTGWFKIF.

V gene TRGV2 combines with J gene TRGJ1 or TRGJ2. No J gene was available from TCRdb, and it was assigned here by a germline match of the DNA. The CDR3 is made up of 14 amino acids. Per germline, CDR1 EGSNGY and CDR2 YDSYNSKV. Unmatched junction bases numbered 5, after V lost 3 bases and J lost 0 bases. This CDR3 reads CATWDSSNYYKKLF. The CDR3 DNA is TGTGCCACCTGGGACTCCTCGAATTATTATAAGAAACTCTTT.

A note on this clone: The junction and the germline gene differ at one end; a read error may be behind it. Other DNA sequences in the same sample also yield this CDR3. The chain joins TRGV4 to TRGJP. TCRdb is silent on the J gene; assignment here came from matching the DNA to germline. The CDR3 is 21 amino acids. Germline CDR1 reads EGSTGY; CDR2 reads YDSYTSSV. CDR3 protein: CATWDGHTNRVEELGKKIKVF. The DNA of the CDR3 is TGTGCTACCTGGGATGGGCACACGAACCGAGTTGAAGAGTTGGGCAAAAAAATCAAGGTATTT.

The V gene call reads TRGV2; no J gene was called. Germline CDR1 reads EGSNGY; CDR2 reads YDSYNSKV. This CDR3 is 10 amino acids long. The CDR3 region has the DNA TGTGCCACCTGGGACCTCTCCTTATTTTTT. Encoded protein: CATWDLSLFF.

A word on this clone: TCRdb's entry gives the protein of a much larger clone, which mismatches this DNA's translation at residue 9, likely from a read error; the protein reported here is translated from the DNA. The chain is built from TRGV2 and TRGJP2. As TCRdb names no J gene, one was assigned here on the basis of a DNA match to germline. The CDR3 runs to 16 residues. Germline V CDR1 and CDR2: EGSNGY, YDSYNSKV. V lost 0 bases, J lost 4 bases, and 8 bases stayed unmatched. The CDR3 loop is CATWDGRGDSDWIKTF. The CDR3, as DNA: TGTGCCACCTGGGACGGGCGTGGGGATAGTGATTGGATCAAGACGTTT.

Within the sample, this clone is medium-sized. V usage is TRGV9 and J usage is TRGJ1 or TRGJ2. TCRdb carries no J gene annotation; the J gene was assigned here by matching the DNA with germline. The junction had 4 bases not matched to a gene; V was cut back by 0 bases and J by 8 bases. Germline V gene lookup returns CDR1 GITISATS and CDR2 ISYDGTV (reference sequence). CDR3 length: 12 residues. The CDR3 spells CALWEVRDKKLF. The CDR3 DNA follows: TGTGCCTTGTGGGAGGTGCGTGATAAGAAACTCTTT.

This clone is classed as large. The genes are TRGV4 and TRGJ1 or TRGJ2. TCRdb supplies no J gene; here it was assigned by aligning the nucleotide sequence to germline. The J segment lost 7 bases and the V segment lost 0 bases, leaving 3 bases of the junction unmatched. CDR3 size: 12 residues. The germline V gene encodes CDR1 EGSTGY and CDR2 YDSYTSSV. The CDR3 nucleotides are TGTGCCACCTGGGATGGGATCTATAAGAAACTCTTT. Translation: CATWDGIYKKLF.

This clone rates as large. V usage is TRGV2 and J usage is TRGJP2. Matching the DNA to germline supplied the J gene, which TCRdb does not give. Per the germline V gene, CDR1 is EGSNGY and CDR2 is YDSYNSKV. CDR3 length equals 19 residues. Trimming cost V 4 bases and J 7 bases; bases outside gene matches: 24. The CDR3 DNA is TGTGCCACCTGGGATACTAACTCTTTCCCCCGCGCGGCTGATTGGATCAAGACGTTT. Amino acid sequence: CATWDTNSFPRAADWIKTF.

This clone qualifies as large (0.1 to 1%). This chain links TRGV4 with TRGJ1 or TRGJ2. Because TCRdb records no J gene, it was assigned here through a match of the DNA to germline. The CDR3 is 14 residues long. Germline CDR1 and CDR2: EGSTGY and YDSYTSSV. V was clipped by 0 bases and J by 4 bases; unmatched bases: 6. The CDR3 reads CATWDGPRYYKKLF. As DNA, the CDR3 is TGTGCCACCTGGGATGGGCCGAGATATTATAAGAAACTCTTT.

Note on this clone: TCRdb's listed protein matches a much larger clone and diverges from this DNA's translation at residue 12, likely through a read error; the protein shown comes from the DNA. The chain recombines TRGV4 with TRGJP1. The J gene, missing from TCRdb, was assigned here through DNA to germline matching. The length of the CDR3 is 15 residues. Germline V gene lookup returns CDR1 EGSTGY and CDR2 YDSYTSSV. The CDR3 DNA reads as TGTGCCACCTGGGGCCCCTATACCACTGGTTGGCTCAAGATATTT. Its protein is CATWGPYTTGWLKIF.

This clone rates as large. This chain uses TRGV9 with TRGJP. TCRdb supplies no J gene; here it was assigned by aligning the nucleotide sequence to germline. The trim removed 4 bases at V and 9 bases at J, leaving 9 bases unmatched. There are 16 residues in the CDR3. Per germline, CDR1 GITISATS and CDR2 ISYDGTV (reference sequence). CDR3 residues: CALWEPHGLGKKIKVF. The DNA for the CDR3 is TGTGCCTTGTGGGAACCCCATGGGTTGGGCAAAAAAATCAAGGTATTT.